The 20 T cell receptor beta chains listed next were all sequenced from one sample in a study of technical replicates of blood from four donors. Sequenced by immunoSEQ multiplex PCR; TCRdb stores in-frame clones only, minus some. The sample holds around 69,000 clones, 70% to 90% seen once. The material sequenced was PBMCs. All receptors derive from a human donor in good health. Some clones in this sample may be carry-over from other donors' samples.

This rearrangement joins TRBV5-6 to TRBJ2-1; 10 bases match TRBD1. This CDR3 has 16 residues. Trimming removed 3 bases from V and 7 bases from J; junction bases left unmatched: 10. Germline V gene data show CDR1 as SGHDT and CDR2 as YYEEEE. DNA for the CDR3: TGTGCCAGCAGCTATTTCCGGGACAGGGGTAGGAATGAGCAGTTCTTC. As protein: CASSYFRDRGRNEQFF.

The chain has TRBV27 and TRBJ2-2; 9 bases agree with TRBD2. There are 17 residues in the CDR3. From germline, CDR1 is MNHEY and CDR2 SMNVEV (reference sequence). J gave up 5 bases and V 6 bases, and 13 bases lay outside the gene matches. CDR3 region: CASRGAGSGGQTGELFF. In DNA, the CDR3 is TGTGCCAGCAGGGGGGCCGGTAGCGGGGGACAAACCGGGGAGCTGTTTTTT.

This clone was picked up a small number of times. The CDR3 region is CASGRTNYGYTF. CDR3 DNA sequence: TGTGCCAGCGGGCGGACAAACTATGGCTACACCTTC. V usage is TRBV2 and J usage is TRBJ1-2, with D perhaps matching TRBD1 (5 bases). CDR1 SNHLY and CDR2 FYNNEI come from the germline V gene. This CDR3 is 12 amino acids long. V lost 8 bases to trimming and J lost 2 bases, with 9 bases between them.

The CDR3 DNA reads as TGTGCCAGCAGCTCCCCACCGGTCTATGAGCAGTTCTTC. Translated: CASSSPPVYEQFF. The V and J genes are TRBV7-2 and TRBJ2-1; D uncertain. Germline assignment: CDR1 SGHTA and CDR2 FQGNSA. V shed 4 bases and J shed 8 bases, with 12 bases lying between them. CDR3 length: 13 residues.

The V gene is TRBV27, the J gene TRBJ2-1, with TRBD2 matching over 10 bases. CDR3 size: 15 residues. V shed 3 bases, J shed 4 bases, and the junction held 3 bases outside the gene matches. From germline, CDR1 is MNHEY and CDR2 SMNVEV (reference sequence). CDR3 DNA: TGTGCCAGCAGTTTTGAGACTAGCGGGTACAATGAGCAGTTCTTC. It yields the protein CASSFETSGYNEQFF.

The CDR3 region is CAIDRGGQETQYF. The CDR3, as DNA: TGTGCCATCGATCGGGGGGGTCAAGAGACCCAGTACTTC. The chain couples TRBV15 to TRBJ2-5; 8 nucleotides match TRBD2. Germline loops: CDR1 LNHNV, CDR2 YYDKDF (reference sequence). The ends lost 10 bases at V and 2 bases at J; junction bases unmatched: 6. The CDR3 contains 13 residues.

DNA of the CDR3: TGTGCCAGCAGCCAAGGCTTCGGGCAGTACTTC. Protein product: CASSQGFGQYF. J is TRBJ2-7 and V is TRBV14; D remains unclear. This CDR3 contains 11 residues. CDR1 is SGHDN and CDR2 is FVKESK in the germline V gene. V was pared by 1 base and J by 9 bases, with 7 bases between.

The chain joins TRBV6-5 to TRBJ2-5; 8 bases line up with TRBD1. Germline lookup yields CDR1 MNHEY and CDR2 SVGAGI. V trimming: 2 bases; J trimming: 6 bases; junction bases outside the gene matches: 5. CDR3 length: 14 residues. CDR3 protein: CASSYGQGMKTQYF. Written as DNA, the CDR3 is TGTGCCAGCAGTTACGGACAGGGTATGAAGACCCAGTACTTC.

The chain carries TRBV21-1 and TRBJ1-2. TRBV21-1 is described as a pseudogene. This CDR3 region has 14 residues. CDR3 sequence (DNA): TGTGCCAGCAGCAAAGAAGGAGCCCGCGGGGGCTACACCTTC. Its translation is CASSKEGARGGYTF.

This chain uses TRBV9 with TRBJ2-5; maybe TRBD2 (7 bases). Trimming took 0 bases from V and 4 from J, leaving 16 bases between them. This CDR3 has 16 residues. Germline loops: CDR1 SGDLS, CDR2 YYNGEE. In DNA form, the CDR3 reads TGTGCCAGCAGCGTAGTAGGAGGGGGGGCCGGAGAGACCCAGTACTTC. The encoded protein is CASSVVGGGAGETQYF.

The chain has TRBV5-4 and TRBJ1-1; maybe TRBD1 (6 bases). V was pared by 4 bases and J by 6 bases, with 22 bases between. Germline V gives CDR1 SGHNT, CDR2 YYREEE (reference sequence). The CDR3 covers 16 residues. The CDR3 DNA reads as TGTGCCAGCAGCGACGCCCCCGCGGGGGGCAGGGCTGAAGCTTTCTTT. It codes for CASSDAPAGGRAEAFF.

The CDR3 nucleotides read TGTGCCAGCAGGGGTTCAGGGGTTGATAATTCACCCCTCCACTTT. This gives the protein CASRGSGVDNSPLHF. The rearrangement joins TRBV7-2 to TRBJ1-6, with D possibly being TRBD1 (6 bases). Germline V gene sequence: CDR1 SGHTA, CDR2 FQGNSA. The V end was cut by 6 bases, the J end by 5 bases, with 14 bases between. The CDR3 loop spans 15 amino acids.

The V call is TRBV28, the J call TRBJ2-7; D may be TRBD1 (6 bases). V dropped 5 bases and J dropped 3 bases, with 8 bases sitting between them. Germline lookup yields CDR1 MDHEN and CDR2 SYDVKM. There are 12 residues in the CDR3. CDR3 loop: CASSHRVYEQYF. The DNA for the CDR3 is TGTGCCAGCAGTCACAGGGTCTACGAGCAGTACTTC.

J is TRBJ1-1 and V is TRBV27; 7 nucleotides agree with TRBD1. Germline CDR1 and CDR2: MNHEY and SMNVEV (reference sequence). The ends lost 5 bases at V and 7 bases at J; junction bases unmatched: 19. The CDR3 is 17 amino acids. The CDR3 spells CASSPDRTGFLVREAFF. The DNA of the CDR3 is TGTGCCAGCAGTCCCGACAGGACAGGTTTCTTGGTACGTGAAGCTTTCTTT.

The chain is built from TRBV30 and TRBJ1-4, with no clear D. The CDR3 length is 14 residues. The V gene lost 3 bases and the J gene lost 5 bases, with 13 bases spanning the gap. Germline V lookup: CDR1 GTSNPN, CDR2 SVGIG (reference sequence). CDR3 sequence: CAWSGGQFNEKLFF. Written as DNA, the CDR3 is TGTGCCTGGAGCGGTGGGCAGTTCAATGAAAAACTGTTTTTT.

The chain carries TRBV20-1 and TRBJ2-3; 7 nucleotides align to TRBD2. The CDR3 is 11 amino acids. Germline assignment: CDR1 DFQATT and CDR2 SNEGSKA (reference sequence). The chain's CDR3 is CSSGGTDTQYF. The CDR3 nucleotides read TGCTCGAGCGGGGGCACAGATACGCAGTATTTT.

This clone was counted between two and nine times. The chain is built from TRBV11-3 and TRBJ1-1; D gene uncertain. CDR3 length: 13 amino acids. V lost 2 bases and J lost 2, with 6 bases in between. Germline V gene lookup returns CDR1 SGHNT and CDR2 YENEEA. The CDR3 DNA follows: TGTGCCAGCAGCTTATCTACCAACACTGAAGCTTTCTTT. It encodes CASSLSTNTEAFF.

The CDR3 DNA sequence: TGCGCCAGCAGCTTAGGATGGCGAGGATTTTCCTACGAGCAGTACTTC. Its protein product is CASSLGWRGFSYEQYF. The gene calls are TRBV5-1 and TRBJ2-7; D gene uncertain. The CDR3 has 16 amino acids. Looked up from germline, CDR1 is SGHRS and CDR2 is YFSETQ. V was shortened by 2 bases and J by 1 base, with 16 bases between the two germline ends.

The chain recombines TRBV7-9 with TRBJ1-4, with a tentative D call TRBD1 (6 bases). The CDR3 runs 15 residues. Trimming removed 1 base from V and 7 bases from J, with 13 bases in between. Germline lookup yields CDR1 SEHNR and CDR2 FQNEAQ (reference sequence). CDR3 sequence (DNA): TGTGCCAGCAGCTTAGGCGGGGGCCGGGGTGAAAAACTGTTTTTT. This translates into CASSLGGGRGEKLFF.

There are a few counts of this clone. The gene calls are TRBV15 and TRBJ2-1; 8 positions agree with TRBD2. The CDR3 spans 15 residues. Per the germline V gene, CDR1 is LNHNV and CDR2 is YYDKDF (reference sequence). J lost 1 base, V lost 5 bases, and 4 bases had no gene match. In DNA, the CDR3 is TGTGCCACCAGCTATAGCGGGACGTCCTACAATGAGCAGTTCTTC. This translates into CATSYSGTSYNEQFF.